A selection of T cell receptor beta chains follows, all from one sample in a study of blood T cell repertoires in COVID-19. Clones were read by immunoSEQ multiplex PCR, and TCRdb kept only the in-frame ones, dropping some. Altogether 220,000 or so clones are present, 70% to 85% being singletons, with the ten largest covering around 1.8%. Sequencing was carried out using peripheral blood. The receptor source for this set is a woman of 80 years or more with acute or convalescent COVID-19. CDR3s include the opening cysteine and the closing phenylalanine or tryptophan. A D gene is named only where the DNA matches it firmly. Clone size appears in some rows only: once, few, many, or a class for an expanded clone.

V gene,D gene,clone size,J gene,CDR3 protein,CDR3 DNA
TRBV27,TRBD1,-,TRBJ1-2,CASSFTGGYGYTF,TGTGCCAGCAGTTTTACAGGGGGCTATGGCTACACCTTC
TRBV15,-,-,TRBJ2-3,CATSRAGYTDTQYF,TGTGCCACCAGCCGGGCAGGGTACACAGATACGCAGTATTTT
TRBV9,-,-,TRBJ2-1,CASSVGVLATNNEQFF,TGTGCCAGCAGCGTAGGGGTCTTAGCGACTAACAATGAGCAGTTCTTC
TRBV9,-,-,TRBJ2-7,CASSVGAGEQYF,TGTGCCAGCAGCGTAGGGGCAGGGGAGCAGTACTTC
TRBV2,-,few,TRBJ2-7,CATRDSPYEQYF,TGTGCCACCCGGGACTCCCCCTACGAGCAGTACTTC
TRBV6-2/TRBV6-3,TRBD2,-,TRBJ2-3,CASSWPLAGGRYTQYF,TGTGCCAGCAGTTGGCCTCTAGCGGGGGGTCGATATACGCAGTATTTT
TRBV28,-,-,TRBJ2-2,CASKGANTGELFF,TGTGCCAGCAAGGGGGCGAACACCGGGGAGCTGTTTTTT
TRBV6-5,-,-,TRBJ2-7,CASSDGYEQYF,TGTGCCAGCAGCGACGGGTACGAGCAGTACTTC
TRBV5-1,-,few,TRBJ1-1,CASSLGRVREEAFF,TGCGCCAGCAGCTTGGGAAGAGTTCGAGAAGAAGCTTTCTTT
TRBV29-1,-,-,TRBJ2-7,CSPHTGEDVQDEQYF,TGCAGCCCGCATACAGGGGAGGACGTACAAGACGAGCAGTACTTC
TRBV6-6,-,-,TRBJ2-7,CASQDYPSYEQYF,TGTGCCTCTCAGGACTACCCCTCCTACGAGCAGTACTTC
TRBV28,TRBD1,once,TRBJ1-6,CASSLTGTGIYNSPLHF,TGTGCCAGCAGTTTAACGGGGACAGGAATTTATAATTCACCCCTCCACTTT
TRBV5-1,-,-,TRBJ1-2,CASSLEQANYGYTF,TGCGCCAGCAGCTTGGAACAGGCTAACTATGGCTACACCTTC
TRBV12-3/TRBV12-4,-,-,TRBJ1-1,CASSLESYTEAFF,TGTGCCAGCAGTTTAGAGAGCTACACTGAAGCTTTCTTT
TRBV10-3,TRBD1,-,TRBJ2-1,CAILSGQGNEQFF,TGTGCCATCCTCTCAGGACAGGGGAATGAGCAGTTCTTC
TRBV19,-,-,TRBJ1-1,CASSYREGMNTEAFF,TGTGCCAGTAGTTACAGGGAAGGGATGAACACTGAAGCTTTCTTT
TRBV15,-,-,TRBJ1-1,CATSRVGGTEAFF,TGTGCCACCAGCAGAGTCGGGGGCACTGAAGCTTTCTTT
TRBV6-5,TRBD1,-,TRBJ1-2,CASSFDRGTGYTF,TGTGCCAGCAGTTTCGACAGGGGGACTGGCTACACCTTC
TRBV19,TRBD2,-,TRBJ2-1,CASGRTSGRGEQFF,TGTGCCAGTGGAAGGACTAGCGGTCGAGGTGAGCAGTTCTTC
TRBV28,-,-,TRBJ1-1,CASSIPSRTEAFF,TGTGCCAGCAGTATCCCGTCCCGCACTGAAGCTTTCTTT
TRBV6-2/TRBV6-3,-,-,TRBJ1-5,CASSYSGVVNQPQHF,TGTGCCAGCAGTTACTCCGGGGTCGTAAATCAGCCCCAGCATTTT
TRBV5-1,-,once,TRBJ1-2,CASSFGGFSYGYTF,TGCGCCAGCAGCTTCGGGGGGTTTTCCTATGGCTACACCTTC
TRBV2,-,-,TRBJ2-1,CASRENSPSYNEQFF,TGTGCCAGCAGGGAGAACTCACCATCCTACAATGAGCAGTTCTTC
TRBV5-4,TRBD2,few,TRBJ2-1,CASSLMGLDNNEQFF,TGTGCCAGCAGCTTGATGGGACTAGACAACAATGAGCAGTTCTTC
TRBV28,-,-,TRBJ2-1,CASGLGTFRNEQFF,TGTGCCAGCGGCCTAGGGACTTTCCGAAATGAGCAGTTCTTC
TRBV7-2,TRBD1,few,TRBJ2-1,CASSFTGVVNEQFF,TGTGCCAGCAGCTTCACAGGGGTGGTCAATGAGCAGTTCTTC
TRBV5-1,-,-,TRBJ1-5,CASSPGGTGYNQPQHF,TGCGCCAGCAGCCCGGGAGGGACGGGATACAATCAGCCCCAGCATTTT
TRBV5-6,-,-,TRBJ2-5,CASSFSETQYF,TGTGCCAGCAGCTTCTCAGAGACCCAGTACTTC
TRBV9,TRBD1,-,TRBJ2-7,CASSVGSGTAYEQYF,TGTGCCAGCAGCGTCGGTTCCGGGACAGCCTACGAGCAGTACTTC
TRBV5-1,-,-,TRBJ2-2,CASSLDISGELFF,TGCGCCAGCAGCTTGGACATCTCCGGGGAGCTGTTTTTT
TRBV6-2/TRBV6-3,TRBD1,-,TRBJ1-6,CASSYSTGQKNSPLHF,TGTGCCAGCAGTTACTCGACGGGACAGAAAAATTCACCCCTCCACTTT
TRBV12-3/TRBV12-4,-,-,TRBJ1-5,CASSRGSNQPQHF,TGTGCCAGCAGTCGGGGGAGCAATCAGCCCCAGCATTTT
TRBV14,-,few,TRBJ2-1,CASSQANYNEQFF,TGTGCCAGCAGCCAAGCCAACTACAATGAGCAGTTCTTC
TRBV4-1,TRBD2,-,TRBJ2-5,CASSQGTSGGATQETQYF,TGCGCCAGCAGCCAAGGGACTAGCGGGGGGGCCACCCAAGAGACCCAGTACTTC
TRBV4-3,-,few,TRBJ1-2,CASSQTGNYGYTF,TGCGCCAGCAGCCAAACAGGGAACTATGGCTACACCTTC
TRBV24-1,-,-,TRBJ2-7,CATSDRTACRSYEQYF,TGTGCCACCAGTGACCGGACAGCTTGTCGGTCCTACGAGCAGTACTTC
TRBV7-7,-,-,TRBJ2-2,CASRGGSGELFF,TGTGCTAGCAGGGGGGGATCCGGGGAGCTGTTTTTT
TRBV7-9,-,few,TRBJ1-1,CASSLASVQGQTEAFF,TGTGCCAGCAGCTTAGCTAGCGTCCAGGGACAAACTGAAGCTTTCTTT
TRBV6-2/TRBV6-3,TRBD1,-,TRBJ1-2,CASSYGTGGADGYTF,TGTGCCAGCAGTTATGGGACAGGGGGCGCAGATGGCTACACCTTC
TRBV6-1,-,-,TRBJ2-2,CASSELGTWGTGELFF,TGTGCCAGCAGTGAATTGGGGACATGGGGGACCGGGGAGCTGTTTTTT
TRBV18,-,-,TRBJ2-7,CASSPQQGGSYEQYF,TGTGCCAGCTCACCACAGCAGGGGGGTTCCTACGAGCAGTACTTC
TRBV18,-,-,TRBJ1-2,CASSPAGELGYTF,TGTGCCAGCTCACCGGCCGGGGAGCTGGGCTACACCTTC
TRBV3-1/TRBV3-2,-,-,TRBJ1-1,CASSQGRFDMNTEAFF,TGTGCCAGCAGCCAAGGCAGATTTGATATGAACACTGAAGCTTTCTTT
TRBV19,TRBD2,once,TRBJ2-3,CASTGRSGDTQYF,TGTGCCAGTACCGGGAGGAGTGGAGATACGCAGTATTTT
TRBV23-1,TRBD1,-,TRBJ1-5,CASRCEPRGRLEPQHF,TGCGCCAGCAGATGCGAGCCCAGGGGGCGGCTCGAGCCCCAGCATTTT